What follows are 23 T cell receptor beta chains derived from one specimen sequenced in a study of technical replicates of blood from several donors. Sequenced by immunoSEQ multiplex PCR; TCRdb stores in-frame clones only, minus some. The data show 100,000 or so clones, about 95% seen once. The sample consisted of T cells isolated from PBMCs. These receptors were obtained from a human donor in good health.

The rearrangement uses TRBV6-5 and TRBJ2-1; 13 bases line up with TRBD2. CDR1 and CDR2 (germline): MNHEY, SVGAGI. The V gene end was trimmed by 5 bases and the J gene end by 7 bases; junction bases not matched to a gene: 2. There are 14 residues in the CDR3. For the CDR3, the DNA is TGTGCCAGCAGTCGGACTAGCGGGAGTAATGAGCAGTTCTTC. Translating gives CASSRTSGSNEQFF.

The CDR3: CASSLYRPSGSYNEQFF. CDR3 DNA: TGCGCCAGCAGCTTGTATCGTCCTAGCGGGAGCTACAATGAGCAGTTCTTC. V usage is TRBV5-1 and J usage is TRBJ2-1; TRBD2 matches 10 bases. Germline values: CDR1 SGHRS, CDR2 YFSETQ. CDR3 length: 17 residues. V lost 1 base and J lost 3; bases outside the gene matches: 7.

V gene TRBV7-2 combines with J gene TRBJ2-5, with TRBD2 as a possible D gene (6 bases). The ends were cut back, 0 bases at V and 5 bases at J, with 10 bases in the middle. This CDR3 has 14 residues. The V gene's germline CDR1 is SGHTA and CDR2 FQGNSA. CDR3 bases: TGTGCCAGCAGCTTAGCAGGAGGGTTCGAGACCCAGTACTTC. Protein product: CASSLAGGFETQYF.

V usage is TRBV11-2 and J usage is TRBJ2-7; 10 bases match TRBD2. This CDR3 has 15 amino acids. V was clipped by 3 bases and J by 2 bases; unmatched bases: 4. Germline values: CDR1 SGHAT, CDR2 FQNNGV. This CDR3 reads CASSFTSGMAYEQYF. The CDR3 DNA reads as TGTGCCAGCAGCTTTACTAGCGGGATGGCCTACGAGCAGTACTTC.

V and J are TRBV27 and TRBJ1-5; TRBD1 agrees at 10 bases. The CDR3 loop spans 17 amino acids. Per the germline V gene, CDR1 is MNHEY and CDR2 is SMNVEV (reference sequence). The trim removed 3 bases at V and 4 bases at J, leaving 9 bases unmatched. CDR3 region: CASSFYGTGALNQPQHF. The CDR3 DNA sequence: TGTGCCAGCAGTTTTTACGGGACAGGGGCATTGAATCAGCCCCAGCATTTT.

The chain is built from TRBV5-8 and TRBJ1-1; 7 bases line up with TRBD1. Germline CDR1 and CDR2: SGHTS and YDEGEE. CDR3 length: 14 residues. The junction had 8 bases not matched to a gene; V was cut back by 4 bases and J by 5 bases. The CDR3 loop reads CASSLRQGGTEAFF. DNA for the CDR3: TGTGCCAGCAGCCTCAGACAGGGCGGGACTGAAGCTTTCTTT.

In regard to this clone: One end of the junction is discordant with germline, which a read error may explain. The chain has TRBV5-5 and TRBJ1-1, with 8 positions matching TRBD1. The V gene's germline CDR1 is SGHKS and CDR2 YYEKEE (reference sequence). The CDR3 spans 11 residues. CDR3 loop: CASSLDGQGQF. DNA for the CDR3: TGTGCCAGCAGCTTGGACGGACAGGGCCAATTT. The variable domain in full, with the rest retrieved from reference TRBV5-5 and TRBJ1-1, is DAGVTQSPTHLIKTRGQQVTLRCSPISGHKSVSWYQQVLGQGPQFIFQYYEKEERGRGNFPDRFSARQFPNYSSELNVNALLLGDSALYLCASSLDGQGQFGQGTRLTVV.

The gene calls are TRBV15 and TRBJ2-5, with TRBD2 identical over 9 bases. V lost 6 bases and J lost 5; bases outside the gene matches: 4. CDR1 is LNHNV and CDR2 is YYDKDF in the germline V gene (reference sequence). The CDR3 runs to 13 residues. This CDR3 is CATRVAGVETQYF. In nucleotides, the CDR3 is TGTGCCACCAGAGTAGCGGGAGTGGAGACCCAGTACTTC.

This clone came up once. CDR3 region: CASSLGLAATDTQYF. CDR3 nucleotides: TGTGCCAGCAGCCTGGGACTAGCGGCCACAGATACGCAGTATTTT. The chain has TRBV4-2 and TRBJ2-3; 11 nucleotides line up with TRBD2. Germline V gene data show CDR1 as LGHNA and CDR2 as YNFKEQ. The V and J ends lost 4 bases and 2 bases, in that order; junction bases with no gene match: 2. The CDR3 covers 15 residues.

The J gene is TRBJ1-5, the V gene TRBV6-6, with 7 bases that match TRBD1. CDR1 is MNHNY and CDR2 is SVGAGI in the germline V gene (reference sequence). This CDR3 has 15 amino acids. Trimming took 2 bases from V and 4 from J; bases not matched to a gene: 5. The CDR3 DNA is TGTGCCAGCAGTTACGGGACAGCGAGAAATCAGCCCCAGCATTTT. Translation gives CASSYGTARNQPQHF.

The V call is TRBV7-2, the J call TRBJ1-5; no definite D call. The germline V gene encodes CDR1 SGHTA and CDR2 FQGNSA. V was trimmed by 1 base and J by 3 bases, leaving 13 bases between them. This CDR3 contains 16 residues. CDR3 region: CASSLEGGVTNQPQHF. The CDR3, as DNA: TGTGCCAGCAGCTTAGAGGGCGGGGTTACCAATCAGCCCCAGCATTTT.

V gene TRBV7-9 combines with J gene TRBJ1-1, with D unresolved. CDR3 length: 12 residues. CDR1 and CDR2 (germline): SEHNR, FQNEAQ (reference sequence). Trimming took off 5 bases at V and 3 bases at J, with 7 bases between the two ends. The CDR3 region has the DNA TGTGCCAGCAGCGCCACTTACACTGAAGCTTTCTTT. Its protein product is CASSATYTEAFF.

V usage is TRBV19 and J usage is TRBJ2-1; 7 bases align to TRBD2. The ends lost 3 bases at V and 2 bases at J; junction bases unmatched: 4. Germline V gene lookup returns CDR1 LNHDA and CDR2 SQIVND (reference sequence). This CDR3 comprises 15 residues. CDR3 protein: CASSMNGGTYNEQFF. CDR3 nucleotides: TGTGCCAGTAGTATGAACGGGGGGACCTACAATGAGCAGTTCTTC.

The rearrangement joins TRBV28 to TRBJ1-5; tentatively, D is TRBD1 (6 bases). V lost 5 bases to trimming and J lost 8 bases, with 16 bases between them. The CDR3 has 14 residues. Germline CDR1 reads MDHEN; CDR2 reads SYDVKM. CDR3 region: CASSPGEGSKPQHF. CDR3 DNA: TGTGCCAGCAGTCCAGGGGAGGGGAGCAAGCCCCAGCATTTT.

The chain has TRBV6-5 and TRBJ1-4; the D gene is possibly TRBD1 (5 bases). Trimming cost V 5 bases and J 14 bases, with 15 bases left between them. The CDR3 runs to 12 residues. Germline CDR1 is MNHEY and CDR2 is SVGAGI. The CDR3 DNA reads as TGTGCCAGCAGTGGGGACGGGAGCCTCCTGTTTTTT. As protein: CASSGDGSLLFF.

Here the CDR3 reads CSVVLGENTEAFF. CDR3 nucleotides: TGCAGCGTTGTTTTAGGAGAGAACACTGAAGCTTTCTTT. The rearrangement links TRBV29-1 to TRBJ1-1; no clear D. CDR3 length: 13 amino acids. Germline loops: CDR1 SQVTM, CDR2 ANQGSEA. Trimming left V 4 bases short and J 1 base short, with 10 bases between.

The J gene is TRBJ2-1, the V gene TRBV29-1, with 9 bases aligning to TRBD2. The germline gives CDR1 SQVTM, CDR2 ANQGSEA. This CDR3 is 17 amino acids long. The CDR3 DNA follows: TGCAGACTACGGGGTATACGGGCGGGAGGGTCATACAATGAGCAGTTCTTC. It yields the protein CRLRGIRAGGSYNEQFF.

The CDR3: CASSVGGEDEKLFF. In nucleotides, the CDR3 is TGTGCCAGCAGCGTAGGCGGGGAGGATGAAAAACTGTTTTTT. The genes are TRBV9 and TRBJ1-4, with D hard to call. Germline lookup yields CDR1 SGDLS and CDR2 YYNGEE. The CDR3 loop spans 14 amino acids. Trimming cost V 0 bases and J 6 bases, with 9 bases left between them. The whole variable domain, remainder taken from reference TRBV9 and TRBJ1-4, is DSGVTQTPKHLITATGQRVTLRCSPRSGDLSVYWYQQSLDQGLQFLIQYYNGEERAKGNILERFSAQQFPDLHSELNLSSLELGDSALYFCASSVGGEDEKLFFGSGTQLSVL.

This rearrangement joins TRBV10-2 to TRBJ1-4, with D perhaps matching TRBD1 (6 bases). The CDR3 has 15 amino acids. Trimming removed 10 bases at V and 7 bases at J, with 22 bases between. Germline loops: CDR1 WSHSY, CDR2 SAAADI. This chain's CDR3 is CATTARGIGSEKLFF. As DNA, the CDR3 is TGCGCCACTACAGCAAGGGGGATAGGGAGTGAAAAACTGTTTTTT.

This chain connects TRBV4-1 to TRBJ2-7; 13 bases agree with TRBD2. Trimming at V came to 3 bases and at J to 3 bases, leaving 2 bases not matched to a gene. The CDR3 spans 15 residues. Germline V CDR1 and CDR2: MGHRA, YSYEKL. In DNA, the CDR3 is TGCGCCAGCAGCCAGGGACTAGCGGGGAACTACGAGCAGTACTTC. Its translation is CASSQGLAGNYEQYF.

J is TRBJ1-1 and V is TRBV4-3; D remains ambiguous. The V gene lost 4 bases and the J gene lost 4 bases, with 13 bases spanning the gap. The CDR3 sequence is 14 residues long. Germline V gene data show CDR1 as LGHNA and CDR2 as YSLEER. The CDR3 DNA sequence: TGCGCCAGCAGCCTCCGAGCCTTTAGCACTGAAGCTTTCTTT. Translated: CASSLRAFSTEAFF.

The chain carries TRBV2 and TRBJ2-7; D possibly corresponds to TRBD1 (6 bases). Trimming cost V 4 bases and J 7 bases, with 14 bases left between them. The CDR3 consists of 13 residues. CDR1 is SNHLY, CDR2 FYNNEI, per germline. CDR3 DNA: TGTGCCAGCAGTGCTTGGGGGCAGGAAGAGCAGTACTTC. As protein: CASSAWGQEEQYF.

V and J are TRBV7-9 and TRBJ1-1, with 7 bases matching TRBD1. The CDR3 runs 12 residues. Germline-derived CDR1 and CDR2 are SEHNR and FQNEAQ (reference sequence). Trimming took 4 bases from V and 8 from J; bases not matched to a gene: 4. The CDR3 protein is CASSSTGYEAFF. For the CDR3, the DNA is TGTGCCAGCAGCTCGACAGGGTACGAAGCTTTCTTT.